This record looks at one T cell receptor beta chain sequence and its context. Its antigen remains unknown. The sample originates from a study of PD-1 blockade in classical Hodgkin lymphoma. General study points: With CD4+ cells, TCR diversity rose significantly by C4D1, but not with CD8+ cells.

The table came from immunoSEQ multiplex PCR; TCRdb's copy has only in-frame clones and leaves some out. Here the sample spans roughly 18,000 clones, roughly 65% being singletons. Time point denoted: cycle 4 day 1 (C4D1), after less than seven weeks of nivolumab. No patient escaped relapse after autologous stem cell transplantation, and brentuximab vedotin exposure varied. Negative selection with magnetic separation was used to purify CD4+ T cells from thawed PBMCs. Trimming pared 0 bases from V and 0 bases from J, leaving 9 bases between. CDR3 size: 15 residues. From germline, CDR1 is LGHNA and CDR2 YNFKEQ.

The source was CD4+ T cells from blood, collected before the fourth cycle of nivolumab. The rearrangement joins TRBV4-2 to TRBJ2-7; D uncertain. The origin of this receptor is a human donor with classical Hodgkin lymphoma. Here the CDR3 DNA reads TGTGCCAGCAGCCAAGATTCTGGGAACTCCTACGAGCAGTACTTC. Protein: CASSQDSGNSYEQYF.